The 17 T cell receptor beta chains in this list originate from one sample, sequenced in a study of blood T cell repertoires in COVID-19. Assay used: immunoSEQ multiplex PCR; TCRdb lists only in-frame clones, some missing. The sample lists 190,000 or so clones; about 87% were seen once. The sequencing sample was made of peripheral blood. The receptors derive from a woman in her thirties with acute or convalescent COVID-19.

With respect to this clone: Other DNA sequences within the sample encode an identical CDR3. V is TRBV5-1 and J is TRBJ1-5; 9 bases are shared with TRBD1. Losses at the gene ends were 0 bases for V and 5 bases for J; bases not matched to a gene: 6. The germline V gene encodes CDR1 SGHRS and CDR2 YFSETQ. The CDR3 is 16 amino acids. Written as DNA, the CDR3 is TGCGCCAGCAGCTTGGGGGGCACAGGGGGCTATCAGCCCCAGCATTTT. Its protein product is CASSLGGTGGYQPQHF. The complete variable domain, with remaining parts taken from reference TRBV5-1 and TRBJ1-5, reads KAGVTQTPRYLIKTRGQQVTLSCSPISGHRSVSWYQQTPGQGLQFLFEYFSETQRNKGNFPGRFSGRQFSNSRSEMNVSTLELGDSALYLCASSLGGTGGYQPQHFGDGTRLSIL.

The V call is TRBV5-6, the J call TRBJ2-5, with 7 bases that match TRBD1. The germline V gene has CDR1 SGHDT and CDR2 YYEEEE. With 3 bases clipped from V and 7 bases from J, the junction kept 3 bases outside the gene matches. This CDR3 is 12 amino acids long. DNA of the CDR3: TGTGCCAGCAGCTCGTCAGGGGGGACCCAGTACTTC. Translated, it gives CASSSSGGTQYF.

This CDR3 is CASSVGDGGVYGYTF. In nucleotides, the CDR3 is TGTGCCAGCAGCGTAGGAGACGGAGGGGTTTATGGCTACACCTTC. V and J are TRBV9 and TRBJ1-2; weak D call: TRBD1 (5 bases). The CDR3 has 15 amino acids. V lost 0 bases and J lost 5, with 14 bases in between. The V gene's germline CDR1 is SGDLS and CDR2 YYNGEE.

This clone came up once. This chain joins TRBV7-8 and TRBJ2-1; 8 positions agree with TRBD2. V shed 0 bases and J 3 bases; nucleotides not matched to a gene: 4. The CDR3 spans 16 residues. Per germline, CDR1 SGHVS and CDR2 FQNEAQ. The CDR3 coding sequence is TGTGCCAGCAGCTTAGCAGGTAGCGGGATCTACAATGAGCAGTTCTTC. Its protein product is CASSLAGSGIYNEQFF.

The rearrangement uses TRBV30 and TRBJ2-5; D is possibly TRBD2 (6 bases). The germline CDR1 and CDR2 sequences are GTSNPN and SVGIG (reference sequence). The V end lost 5 bases, the J end lost 1 base, and 8 bases lay between the germline ends. The CDR3 runs to 12 residues. DNA for the CDR3: TGTGCCTGGGGGACTGGCCAAGAGACCCAGTACTTC. Translated, it gives CAWGTGQETQYF.

The chain employs TRBV28 and TRBJ2-5, with TRBD1 matching 7 bases. With 5 bases clipped from V and 2 bases from J, the junction kept 8 bases outside the gene matches. The CDR3 consists of 15 residues. CDR1 is MDHEN and CDR2 is SYDVKM in the germline V gene. The CDR3 DNA reads as TGTGCCAGCAGTACCCCCGGGACAGCTCAAGAGACCCAGTACTTC. Amino acids: CASSTPGTAQETQYF.

The genes are TRBV27 and TRBJ2-1; 10 nucleotides match TRBD2. V shed 2 bases and J 10 bases; nucleotides not matched to a gene: 2. CDR3 size: 13 residues. CDR1 is MNHEY and CDR2 is SMNVEV in the germline V gene (reference sequence). CDR3 sequence (DNA): TGTGCCAGCAGTTTACCGGGACTAGCGGAGCAGTTCTTC. Its translation is CASSLPGLAEQFF.

J is TRBJ2-3 and V is TRBV29-1, with TRBD2 identical over 10 bases. Germline V lookup: CDR1 SQVTM, CDR2 ANQGSEA. The CDR3 extends over 15 amino acids. With V trimmed by 5 bases and J by 2 bases, 7 bases remained unmatched. DNA of the CDR3: TGCAGCGTTTTCCTGCTAGCGGGAGCCACAGATACGCAGTATTTT. Its translation: CSVFLLAGATDTQYF.

The rearrangement links TRBV6-5 to TRBJ1-1, with 8 bases fitting TRBD1. The V segment lost 7 bases and the J segment 4 bases; nucleotides outside the gene matches: 5. Germline V CDR1 and CDR2: MNHEY, SVGAGI. CDR3 size: 13 residues. CDR3 sequence: CASIRQGSTEAFF. CDR3 nucleotide sequence: TGTGCCAGCATCAGACAGGGGAGCACTGAAGCTTTCTTT.

The DNA of the CDR3 is TGTGCCAGCAGGACAGGTCGGGCGGCTTTCTTT. This sequence encodes CASRTGRAAFF. The genes are TRBV6-5 and TRBJ1-1; D perhaps matches TRBD1 (6 bases). V dropped 6 bases and J dropped 11 bases, with 13 bases sitting between them. Germline CDR1 reads MNHEY; CDR2 reads SVGAGI. This CDR3 has 11 amino acids.

This rearrangement joins TRBV24-1 to TRBJ2-1; 9 bases agree with TRBD2. Germline V CDR1 and CDR2: KGHDR, SFDVKD. The CDR3 totals 16 residues. After removal of 7 bases from V and 6 bases from J, the junction contained 12 bases not matched to a gene. This CDR3 reads CATSPSLAGMANEQFF. The CDR3 coding sequence is TGTGCCACCAGCCCCTCACTAGCGGGCATGGCCAATGAGCAGTTCTTC.

This sequence joins TRBV2 and TRBJ2-7; D perhaps matches TRBD2 (6 bases). The germline CDR1 and CDR2 sequences are SNHLY and FYNNEI. This CDR3 contains 12 residues. The V end was cut by 11 bases, the J end by 2 bases, with 13 bases between. The CDR3 here is CASKRATYEQYF. CDR3 nucleotide sequence: TGTGCCTCCAAGCGGGCTACCTACGAGCAGTACTTC.

This chain uses TRBV18 with TRBJ1-3; 7 nucleotides line up with TRBD1. Germline trimming cut 5 bases from V and 2 bases from J; bases unmatched to any gene: 6. There are 15 residues in the CDR3. CDR1 is KGHSH and CDR2 is LQKENI in the germline V gene. This CDR3 is CASSSHQGAGNTIYF. Written as DNA, the CDR3 is TGTGCCAGCTCATCCCATCAGGGGGCTGGAAACACCATATATTTT.

The gene calls are TRBV9 and TRBJ2-5; a weak D match, TRBD1 (6 bases). The length of the CDR3 is 14 residues. Germline lookup yields CDR1 SGDLS and CDR2 YYNGEE. Trimming removed 4 bases at V and 4 bases at J, with 14 bases between. This CDR3 reads CASSRGTRRETQYF. The CDR3 coding sequence is TGTGCCAGCAGCCGTGGGACAAGAAGAGAGACCCAGTACTTC.

The chain has TRBV3-1 (or the pseudogene TRBV3-2) and TRBJ2-3; D not resolved. This CDR3 comprises 17 residues. The germline CDR1 and CDR2 sequences are LGHDT and YNNKEL (reference sequence). Trimming removed 4 bases at V and 0 bases at J, with 17 bases between. The CDR3 reads CASSPAVAAKSTDTQYF. The DNA of the CDR3 is TGTGCCAGCAGCCCCGCCGTTGCGGCAAAAAGCACAGATACGCAGTATTTT.

The chain couples TRBV6-5 to TRBJ2-1, with 7 bases lining up with TRBD1. The germline gives CDR1 MNHEY, CDR2 SVGAGI. The CDR3 has 12 residues. V lost 8 bases to trimming and J lost 8 bases; unmatched junction nucleotides: 6. The CDR3 nucleotides read TGTGCCAGCGGGACAGTGGGGCATGAGCAGTTCTTC. Translated: CASGTVGHEQFF.

The chain recombines TRBV14 with TRBJ2-2, with 8 bases matching TRBD2. The CDR3 runs 15 residues. With V trimmed by 4 bases and J by 2 bases, 3 bases remained unmatched. Germline CDR1 SGHDN, CDR2 FVKESK. The CDR3 protein is CASSRVAGNTGELFF. The CDR3 DNA is TGTGCCAGCAGCCGCGTAGCGGGAAACACCGGGGAGCTGTTTTTT.